This TCR beta chain was captured in a study of shared clonotypes between healthy human individuals. Findings and caveats of the study: A reduction in generation probabilities was seen for non-shared clonotypes relative to those shared by all four donors.

CD45RO+ cells plus CCR7-negative CD45RA+ TemRA cells formed CD8 memory. The germline V gene has CDR1 MNHEY and CDR2 SMNVEV (reference sequence). V lost 1 base and J lost 2; bases outside the gene matches: 2. This CDR3 has 15 residues. As concerns this clone: The antigen remains unidentified.

Genomic DNA per cell subset filled all wells of several immunoSEQ plates. As handled by the study authors: For the immunoSEQ data, sequences were junction-only without quality scores, so filtering differed. Profiling relied on immunoSEQ multiplex PCR, and the TCRdb table lists in-frame clones only, not all of them. That table supplies the V and J calls and clone size; D and trimming were determined from the DNA. The data show about 380,000 clones, with roughly 96% seen just once and approximately 0.32% held by the top ten. This clonotype was sampled from a young man in good health. The chain uses TRBV27 and TRBJ2-1; TRBD2 agrees at 7 bases. Source material: memory CD8+ T cells sorted from blood. Specified subset: CD45RO+ cells pooled with CCR7-negative TemRA cells. The CDR3 nucleotides are TGTGCCAGCAGTTTATGGGAGGGCCCCTACAATGAGCAGTTCTTC. Translating gives CASSLWEGPYNEQFF.